A selection of T cell receptor beta chains follows, all from one sample in a study of blood T cell repertoires in COVID-19. Using immunoSEQ multiplex PCR, the repertoire was profiled, and TCRdb retains in-frame clones only, with some absent. Among 230,000 or so clones listed, about four fifths were seen once. Sequenced sample: peripheral blood. The receptor source for this set is a man in his fifties with active or convalescent COVID-19. CDR3s include the opening cysteine and the closing phenylalanine or tryptophan. Each record gives: clone size, J gene, D gene, V gene, CDR3 DNA, CDR3 protein. A D gene is named only where the DNA matches it firmly. Expanded clones get a size class; other rows say once, few or many, or leave the size out.

once TRBJ2-3 TRBD2 TRBV2 TGTGCCAGCAGTGGACTAGCGGGGGGTGCAGATACGCAGTATTTT CASSGLAGGADTQYF
. TRBJ1-5 TRBD1 TRBV10-3 TGTGCCATCAGTGCCGGGACAGGGAGTGATCAGCCCCAGCATTTT CAISAGTGSDQPQHF
. TRBJ1-1 . TRBV30 TGTGCCTGGATCATAGGGGAATGGACCACTGAAGCTTTCTTT CAWIIGEWTTEAFF
. TRBJ1-2 TRBD1 TRBV7-9 TGTGCCAGCAGCCTAGGACAGGGGGCGCGCGGCTACACCTTC CASSLGQGARGYTF
once TRBJ1-5 TRBD1 TRBV19 TGTGCCAGTAGTACCGACAGGGACGGTCAGCCCCAGCATTTT CASSTDRDGQPQHF
. TRBJ1-1 . TRBV7-2 TGTGCCAGCAGCGCCCCCGGGACAACAAAACAAGCTTTCTTT CASSAPGTTKQAFF
. TRBJ2-1 . TRBV19 TGTGCCAGTAGTATAGGCAGTAGCCGTAACAATGAGCAGTTCTTC CASSIGSSRNNEQFF
. TRBJ2-2 . TRBV30 TGTGCCTGGAGACGGGGAACCACCGGGGAGCTGTTTTTT CAWRRGTTGELFF
. TRBJ2-1 TRBD2 TRBV3-1/TRBV3-2 TGTGCCAGCAGCCCCGCCCCTCTGCGGGGGAGCTCCTACAATGAGCAGTTCTTC CASSPAPLRGSSYNEQFF
. TRBJ1-3 TRBD1 TRBV2 TGTGCCAGCAGTGAAGCCCCGGGACAGGGGATCTCTGGAAACACCATATATTTT CASSEAPGQGISGNTIYF
. TRBJ1-1 . TRBV10-3 TGTGCCATCAGTGAGGGTCGGGGAGGGGATGAAGCTTTCTTT CAISEGRGGDEAFF
once TRBJ1-4 . TRBV27 TGTGCCAGCAGTTTTTTAGGGGTTGAAAAACTGTTTTTT CASSFLGVEKLFF
. TRBJ2-2 . TRBV30 TGTGCCTGGGCCACAGGGAGCGAGCTGTTTTTT CAWATGSELFF
. TRBJ2-7 TRBD1 TRBV5-1 TGCGCCAGCAGCTTGGGGACAGGGGTATCGGAGCAGTACTTC CASSLGTGVSEQYF